This TCR beta chain was recovered during a study of T cell responses to AZD1222 COVID-19 vaccine. Overall study findings and caveats: Sampling that yielded the repertoires occurred only after the peak T cell response. At study baseline, merely five or six AZD1222 recipients were seropositive.

On this clone: Antigen specificity is unknown.

The data were produced by immunoSEQ multiplex PCR, yet TCRdb's version contains in-frame clones alone and is incomplete. The table shows 140,000 to 150,000 clones, with 85% to 95% occurring only once. Germline V gene sequence: CDR1 MDHEN, CDR2 SYDVKM. V was shortened by 10 bases and J by 7 bases, with 16 bases between the two germline ends. The CDR3 runs 12 residues. The gene calls are TRBV28 and TRBJ1-2; D uncertain. The origin of this receptor is an adult who had recovered from COVID-19. The specimen was peripheral blood, collected after recovery from COVID-19. The CDR3 protein is CATEQALSGYTF. The CDR3 nucleotides read TGTGCCACCGAACAAGCCCTATCTGGCTACACCTTC.